Listed below are T cell receptor beta chains from one sample, sequenced in a study of blood T cell repertoires in COVID-19. Libraries were prepared by immunoSEQ multiplex PCR; TCRdb keeps only in-frame clonotypes and omits some of them. The sample gives roughly 44,000 clones, around 90% of which show up once; 10% to 15% is in the top ten. The sequenced sample was peripheral blood. These receptors were obtained from an elderly man with acute or convalescent COVID-19. Each CDR3 is given with its conserved first and last residue. D genes are given only for firm matches. Expanded clones get a size class; other rows say once, few or many, or leave the size out.

d_gene	abundance	v_gene	j_gene	CDR3nt	CDR3aa
-	-	TRBV3-1/TRBV3-2	TRBJ1-1	TGTGCCAGCAGCCCCGAGGGGGGGCACACTGAAGCTTTCTTT	CASSPEGGHTEAFF
-	-	TRBV5-1	TRBJ1-1	TGCGCCAGCAGCTTTTACGACAGTAACACTGAAGCTTTCTTT	CASSFYDSNTEAFF
-	-	TRBV5-1	TRBJ1-2	TGCGCCAGCAGTCCAGACACCTATGGCTACACCTTC	CASSPDTYGYTF
-	-	TRBV5-1	TRBJ1-1	TGCGCCAGCAGCTTGGATCAGGACACTGAAGCTTTCTTT	CASSLDQDTEAFF
TRBD1	-	TRBV7-2	TRBJ2-7	TGTGCCAGCAGCTTGGGGACAGGGGGCTTCTACGAGCAGTACTTC	CASSLGTGGFYEQYF
TRBD1	-	TRBV6-5	TRBJ1-1	TGTGCCAGCAGTTACTCGAAGACAGGGGGGAACACTGAAGCTTTCTTT	CASSYSKTGGNTEAFF
TRBD1	-	TRBV6-4	TRBJ2-1	TGTGCCAGCAGCCCCGGGACAGGGGGGAATGAGCAGTTCTTC	CASSPGTGGNEQFF
TRBD1	-	TRBV19	TRBJ1-1	TGTGCCAGTAGTACCCCGACAGGGGGGGGGTACACTGAAGCTTTCTTT	CASSTPTGGGYTEAFF
-	-	TRBV10-3	TRBJ1-5	TGTGCCATCAGCATTGACAGGATCAATCAGCCCCAGCATTTT	CAISIDRINQPQHF
TRBD1	-	TRBV6-1	TRBJ1-2	TGTGCCAGCAGTGGGGGAGGACAGGATGCTAACTATGGCTACACCTTC	CASSGGGQDANYGYTF
TRBD2	-	TRBV3-1/TRBV3-2	TRBJ2-3	TGTGCCAGCAGCCCACTAAGTGCGGGACTAGCGGGGGACAAAGATACGCAGTATTTT	CASSPLSAGLAGDKDTQYF
TRBD1	-	TRBV6-1	TRBJ1-4	TGTGCCAGCAGTGAAAGTCCGGGACAGCCTTATGAAAAACTGTTTTTT	CASSESPGQPYEKLFF
-	-	TRBV7-9	TRBJ1-2	TGTGCCAGCAGCTTCTCGACAGAACGCTACACCTTC	CASSFSTERYTF
TRBD2	-	TRBV15	TRBJ2-5	TGTGCCACCAGCAGGCCGGGGGGGTTTCAGGAGACCCAGTACTTC	CATSRPGGFQETQYF
-	-	TRBV19	TRBJ1-1	TGTGCCAGTAGTATAGCGGGCGGGGCCCTGAACACTGAAGCTTTCTTT	CASSIAGGALNTEAFF
-	once	TRBV29-1	TRBJ2-1	TGCAGCGTGCCGACAGGTCCTAGCTCCTACAATGAGCAGTTCTTC	CSVPTGPSSYNEQFF
TRBD1	-	TRBV11-3	TRBJ1-6	TGTGCCAGCTCTAGGGACAGCAATAATTCACCCCTCCACTTT	CASSRDSNNSPLHF
TRBD1	-	TRBV28	TRBJ2-2	TGTGCCAGCAGCTATACAGGGGGCACCGGGGAGCTGTTTTTT	CASSYTGGTGELFF
TRBD1	-	TRBV5-1	TRBJ1-1	TGCGCCAGCAGCTCGACAGGGGACGAGGACACTGAAGCTTTCTTT	CASSSTGDEDTEAFF
-	-	TRBV28	TRBJ1-2	TGTGCCAGCACCAACAGGGTAGGCTACACCTTC	CASTNRVGYTF
-	once	TRBV27	TRBJ2-6	TGTGCCAGCAGTTTATCGCCGACAGGATACTCTGGGGCCAACGTCCTGACTTTC	CASSLSPTGYSGANVLTF
TRBD1	-	TRBV7-2	TRBJ1-4	TGTGCCAGCAGCTTCCTCGGTAGGGGGCCTAATGAAAAACTGTTTTTT	CASSFLGRGPNEKLFF
TRBD1	once	TRBV5-1	TRBJ2-2	TGCGCCAGCAGCTTGGCCCGGGACAGGGCCACCGGGGAGCTGTTTTTT	CASSLARDRATGELFF
-	-	TRBV5-6	TRBJ2-6	TGTGCCAGCAGCCCCTTCGGAGGGTCTGGGGCCAACGTCCTGACTTTC	CASSPFGGSGANVLTF
-	-	TRBV2	TRBJ1-3	TGTGCCAGCAGGACAGTGGGATCTGGAAACACCATATATTTT	CASRTVGSGNTIYF
-	-	TRBV4-1	TRBJ1-6	TGCGCCAGCAGCCAAGCCCGTACAGGGATGGGGAATAATTCACCCCTCCACTTT	CASSQARTGMGNNSPLHF
TRBD1	-	TRBV15	TRBJ1-2	TGTGCCACCAGCACCCGGACAGGGGGAGGCTACACCTTC	CATSTRTGGGYTF
TRBD1	-	TRBV2	TRBJ1-1	TGTGCCAGCAGCCGACAGGGGGCCTTGAACACTGAAGCTTTCTTT	CASSRQGALNTEAFF
-	-	TRBV11-2	TRBJ1-3	TGTGCCAGCAGCACGGGCGGGTGGGCTGGAAACACCATATATTTT	CASSTGGWAGNTIYF
-	-	TRBV30	TRBJ1-6	TGTGCCTGGGGAAGGGGTTCCGGGCCGGATTCACCCCTCCACTTT	CAWGRGSGPDSPLHF
-	-	TRBV7-6	TRBJ2-5	TGTGCCAGCAGCTTAATGCGGGGTGCCCAAGAGACCCAGTACTTC	CASSLMRGAQETQYF
TRBD1	-	TRBV6-2/TRBV6-3	TRBJ1-6	TGTGCCAGCAGTTACTCCGGGACAGTTTCACCCCTCCACTTT	CASSYSGTVSPLHF
TRBD2	-	TRBV6-5	TRBJ2-5	TGTGCCAGCAGTTACATGCGGGGGACGCGGGAGACCCAGTACTTC	CASSYMRGTRETQYF
-	-	TRBV11-2	TRBJ2-5	TGTGCCAGCAGCACCCGAGGCCTCCAAGAGACCCAGTACTTC	CASSTRGLQETQYF
-	-	TRBV5-6	TRBJ1-4	TGTGCCAGCAGCGTTGCAAGCACTAATGAAAAACTGTTTTTT	CASSVASTNEKLFF
-	-	TRBV3-1/TRBV3-2	TRBJ2-7	TGTGCCAGCAGCCTCGGGAGCACCTACGAGCAGTACTTC	CASSLGSTYEQYF
-	-	TRBV6-4	TRBJ1-1	TGTGCCAGCAGTGTACGGGAGAACACTGAAGCTTTCTTT	CASSVRENTEAFF
-	-	TRBV19	TRBJ1-1	TGTGCCAGTAGTATCGTGCTAAACACTGAAGCTTTCTTT	CASSIVLNTEAFF
TRBD1	-	TRBV15	TRBJ2-4	TGTGCCACCAGCAGAGGACAGGGGGCTCGGACCAAAAACATTCAGTACTTC	CATSRGQGARTKNIQYF
TRBD1	-	TRBV28	TRBJ2-3	TGTGCCAGCAGTTTATGGGGTCTAGGCTCAGGACAGGGCAGCACAGATACGCAGTATTTT	CASSLWGLGSGQGSTDTQYF
TRBD1	-	TRBV7-9	TRBJ1-3	TGTGCCAGCAGCTTTCAGGGGGTTTACTCTGGAAACACCATATATTTT	CASSFQGVYSGNTIYF
TRBD1	-	TRBV25-1	TRBJ1-2	TGTGCCAGCAGACAGGGGATAGGCTACACCTTC	CASRQGIGYTF
TRBD1	-	TRBV19	TRBJ2-1	TGTGCCAGTAGTTGGGGACAGGACTTCTACAATGAGCAGTTCTTC	CASSWGQDFYNEQFF
-	-	TRBV29-1	TRBJ1-3	TGCAGCGCCGTCGGAAACACCATATATTTT	CSAVGNTIYF
TRBD1	-	TRBV24-1	TRBJ2-7	TGTGCCACCAGTGATTTCGCTCTTTTATCGTCGGGGACAGGTAGATACGAGCAGTACTTC	CATSDFALLSSGTGRYEQYF
-	-	TRBV5-6	TRBJ2-5	TGTGCCAGCAGCTGGGGGACTGGCCGGGAGACCCAGTACTTC	CASSWGTGRETQYF
-	-	TRBV27	TRBJ1-5	TGTGCCAGCCACGCACAGGGAAAGCCCCAGCATTTT	CASHAQGKPQHF
-	few	TRBV5-6	TRBJ1-3	TGTGCCAGCAGCCCACGCGAGGCTAACTGGAGAAACACCATATATTTT	CASSPREANWRNTIYF
-	-	TRBV5-8	TRBJ1-1	TGTGCCAGCAGCTTGTATCAGGGGTCGGGAACTGAAGCTTTCTTT	CASSLYQGSGTEAFF
-	-	TRBV7-9	TRBJ2-7	TGTGCCAGCAGCCTAGACTACCACGAGCAGTACTTC	CASSLDYHEQYF
-	-	TRBV11-1	TRBJ1-3	TGTGCCAGCAGCTTAAAGGGAGAGGAAACGAACACCATATATTTT	CASSLKGEETNTIYF
-	-	TRBV29-1	TRBJ2-5	TGCAGCGCCCAGGGCCCAGAGACCCAGTACTTC	CSAQGPETQYF
TRBD1	-	TRBV28	TRBJ1-6	TGTGCCAGCAGTTTACAGGGGGCGAATAATTCACCCCTCCACTTT	CASSLQGANNSPLHF